A selection of T cell receptor beta chains follows, all from one sample in a study of blood T cell repertoires in COVID-19. Profiled with immunoSEQ multiplex PCR; TCRdb holds only in-frame clones, not every one. The repertoire has a few hundred thousand clones, about 90% of them found once; the top ten carry roughly 2.9%. The specimen was PBMCs or T cells enriched from blood (not recorded which). Source of these receptors: a woman aged 50 to 65 who had been exposed to COVID-19. Both conserved end residues are part of each CDR3. The order of the fields is V gene, J gene, clone size, CDR3 protein. The size field is filled for only some rows; it gives once, few, many or a size class.

V gene: TRBV29-1
J gene: TRBJ1-1
clone size: .
CDR3 protein: CSVKTGGNTEAFF

V gene: TRBV19
J gene: TRBJ1-4
clone size: .
CDR3 protein: CATSKGQLNEKLFF

V gene: TRBV7-2
J gene: TRBJ2-1
clone size: .
CDR3 protein: CASSLGQGDYNEQFF

V gene: TRBV5-6
J gene: TRBJ2-4
clone size: few
CDR3 protein: CASSPNGVRNIQYF

V gene: TRBV18
J gene: TRBJ2-7
clone size: few
CDR3 protein: CASSPGLAGAYEQYF

V gene: TRBV4-1
J gene: TRBJ1-6
clone size: few
CDR3 protein: CASSHWTPKEKTPLHF

V gene: TRBV5-4
J gene: TRBJ2-2
clone size: .
CDR3 protein: CASSLDGGWNTGELFF

V gene: TRBV4-2
J gene: TRBJ2-3
clone size: .
CDR3 protein: CASSQSASGGYTQYF

V gene: TRBV9
J gene: TRBJ2-2
clone size: .
CDR3 protein: CASSIGQGGTGELFF

V gene: TRBV6-1
J gene: TRBJ2-2
clone size: .
CDR3 protein: CASSEAILAGGPGTGELFF

V gene: TRBV3-1/TRBV3-2
J gene: TRBJ2-1
clone size: .
CDR3 protein: CASSQDSSGSYNEQFF

V gene: TRBV5-4
J gene: TRBJ2-7
clone size: .
CDR3 protein: CASSPGLAGAYEQYF

V gene: TRBV6-5
J gene: TRBJ1-5
clone size: .
CDR3 protein: CASSTTGLGQPQHF

V gene: TRBV11-2
J gene: TRBJ2-1
clone size: .
CDR3 protein: CASSLGRLDEQFF

V gene: TRBV5-4
J gene: TRBJ1-4
clone size: .
CDR3 protein: CASRDGQNEKLFF

V gene: TRBV30
J gene: TRBJ2-7
clone size: .
CDR3 protein: CACAPGQFPYEQYF